A selection of T cell receptor beta chains follows, all from one sample in a study of T-cell memory formation after mild COVID-19. A single record per CDR3 protein comes from TCRdb applying MiXCR to the 5' RACE reads. Of around 200,000 distinct CDR3 sequences listed, more than 9% were seen once; the top ten hold 3%. Sample: PBMCs or a T cell subset sorted from them (not recorded which). All receptors derive from a man aged 18 to 30 who had mild COVID-19 (a few samples of this study predate the infection). Cell type and time point are not known. Each CDR3 is given with its conserved first and last residue. Each record gives: V gene, CDR3 protein.

TRBV7-2 | CASSLGVSGANVLTF
TRBV24-1 | CATSDRTGLAFF
TRBV28 | CASSESDRVSNEQFF
TRBV5-1 | CASSLEGQGYEQYF
TRBV4-2 | CASSPAQLAGGLNEQFF
TRBV5-1 | CASSPSTGGGYTF
TRBV5-1 | CASSLDGRMMGELFF
TRBV4-1 | CASSQEGGLLGEKLFF
TRBV5-1 | CASSLGVGAGGDEQFF
TRBV19 | CASSIYPSGGPVLEQYF
TRBV20-1 | CSAGPFGRETQYF
TRBV20-1 | CSARDVVEPQHF
TRBV28 | CASVTPGRRNSPLHF
TRBV5-5 | CASSLGLREYQPQHF
TRBV7-2 | CASRRSGNTIYF
TRBV5-1 | CAMFPYYEQYF
TRBV5-1 | CASSFSDALYEQYF
TRBV24-1 | CATSDFGSSGQETQYF
TRBV7-9 | CASSLGDRNNSPLHF
TRBV7-2 | CASSLRQATNQPQHF
TRBV10-3 | CAISLQGAGTGELFF
TRBV4-2 | CASSEDERGQTQYF
TRBV7-2 | CASKYGATNEKLFF
TRBV19 | CASSSRGEKLFF
TRBV7-9 | CASSSSPRGTYEQYF
TRBV7-6 | CASSAGGGFNQPQHF
TRBV6-5 | CASSWGGLTSTDTQYF
TRBV28 | CASSLAHRGDTEAFF
TRBV19 | CATLGLAGLNEQFF
TRBV4-2 | CASSHPGGDQQYF
TRBV20-1 | CSAIRTGYLDGGETQYF